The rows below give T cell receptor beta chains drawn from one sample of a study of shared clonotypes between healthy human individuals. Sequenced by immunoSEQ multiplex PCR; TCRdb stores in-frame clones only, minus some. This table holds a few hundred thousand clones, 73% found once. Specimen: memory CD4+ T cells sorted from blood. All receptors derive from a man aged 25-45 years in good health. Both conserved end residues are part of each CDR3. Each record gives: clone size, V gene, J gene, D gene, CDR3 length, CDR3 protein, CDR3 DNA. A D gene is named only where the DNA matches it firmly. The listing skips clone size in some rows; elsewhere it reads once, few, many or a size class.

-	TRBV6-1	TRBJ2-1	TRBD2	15	CASSLGLAGYNEQFF	TGTGCCAGCAGTTTAGGACTAGCGGGCTACAATGAGCAGTTCTTC
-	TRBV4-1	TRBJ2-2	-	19	CASSQPMTRAARDTGELFF	TGCGCCAGCAGCCAACCTATGACTAGGGCCGCCAGGGACACCGGGGAGCTGTTTTTT
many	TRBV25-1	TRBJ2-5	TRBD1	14	CASSVSGGGETQYF	TGTGCCAGCAGTGTCTCAGGGGGTGGGGAGACCCAGTACTTC
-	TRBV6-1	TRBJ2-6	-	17	CASSEPSGGAGANVLTF	TGTGCCAGCAGTGAACCTTCCGGGGGCGCTGGGGCCAACGTCCTGACTTTC
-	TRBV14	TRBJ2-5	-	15	CASSQDTGPLETQYF	TGTGCCAGCAGCCAAGATACAGGTCCCCTAGAGACCCAGTACTTC
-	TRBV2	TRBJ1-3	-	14	CASSMQGSGNTIYF	TGTGCCAGCAGTATGCAGGGCTCTGGAAACACCATATATTTT
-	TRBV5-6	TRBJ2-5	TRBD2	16	CASSSLGTSYGETQYF	TGTGCCAGCAGCTCATTGGGGACTAGCTATGGAGAGACCCAGTACTTC
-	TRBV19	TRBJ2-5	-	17	CASSTARWGESGETQYF	TGTGCCAGTAGTACCGCACGTTGGGGGGAGTCGGGGGAGACCCAGTACTTC
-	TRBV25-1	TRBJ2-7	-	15	CASQKLDTGEYEQYF	TGTGCCAGCCAAAAGCTCGACACCGGGGAATACGAGCAGTACTTC
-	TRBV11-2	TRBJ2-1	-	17	CASRAPGRRSSYNEQFF	TGTGCCAGCAGGGCCCCGGGACGCCGGAGCTCCTACAATGAGCAGTTCTTC
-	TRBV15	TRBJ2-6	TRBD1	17	CATTRDRGSSGANVLTF	TGTGCCACCACCCGGGACAGGGGCTCCTCTGGGGCCAACGTCCTGACTTTC
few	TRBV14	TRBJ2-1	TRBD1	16	CASSKTGGSLSNEQFF	TGTGCCAGCAGCAAAACAGGGGGTAGCTTAAGCAATGAGCAGTTCTTC
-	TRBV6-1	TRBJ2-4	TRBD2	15	CASSEDPSGSLIQYF	TGTGCCAGCAGTGAAGACCCTAGCGGGAGTCTCATTCAGTACTTC
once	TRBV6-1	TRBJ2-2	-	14	CASSVRPHTGELFF	TGTGCCAGCAGTGTAAGACCTCACACCGGGGAGCTGTTTTTT
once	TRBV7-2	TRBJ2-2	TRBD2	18	CASSPPASSGRGAGELFF	TGTGCCAGCAGCCCCCCCGCCTCTAGCGGGAGAGGTGCCGGGGAGCTGTTTTTT
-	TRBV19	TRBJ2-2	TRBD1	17	CASRQAGQGARAGELFF	TGTGCCAGTAGACAAGCGGGACAGGGGGCGCGAGCCGGGGAGCTGTTTTTT
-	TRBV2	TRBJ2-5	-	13	CASSGQGKETQYF	TGTGCCAGCAGTGGCCAGGGTAAAGAGACCCAGTACTTC
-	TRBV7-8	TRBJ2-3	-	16	CASRRTLGGNTDTQYF	TGTGCCAGCAGACGTACACTAGGAGGTAACACAGATACGCAGTATTTT
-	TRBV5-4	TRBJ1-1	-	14	CASSLERPNTEAFF	TGTGCCAGCAGCTTGGAAAGGCCGAACACTGAAGCTTTCTTT
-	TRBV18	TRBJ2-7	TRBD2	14	CASSPRLAGEEQYF	TGTGCCAGCTCACCCCGGCTAGCGGGAGAGGAGCAGTACTTC
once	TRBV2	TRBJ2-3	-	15	CASSERVPRMNTQYF	TGTGCCAGCAGTGAAAGGGTGCCCAGGATGAATACGCAGTATTTT
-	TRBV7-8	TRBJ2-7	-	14	CASSPDWGDSRQYF	TGTGCCAGCAGCCCTGATTGGGGGGACAGTAGACAGTACTTC
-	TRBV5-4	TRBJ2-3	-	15	CASSLVATSTDTQYF	TGTGCCAGCAGCTTGGTGGCAACGAGCACAGATACGCAGTATTTT
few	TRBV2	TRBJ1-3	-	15	CASRAGVSSGNTIYF	TGTGCCAGCAGGGCAGGAGTTAGCTCTGGAAACACCATATATTTT
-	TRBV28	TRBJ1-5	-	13	CASSPTGYQPQHF	TGTGCCAGCAGTCCTACAGGGTATCAGCCCCAGCATTTT
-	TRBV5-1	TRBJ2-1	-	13	CASSTGTRGEQFF	TGCGCCAGCAGCACCGGGACTCGGGGTGAGCAGTTCTTC
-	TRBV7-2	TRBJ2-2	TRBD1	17	CASSLAPGGAIDGELFF	TGTGCCAGCAGCTTAGCCCCAGGGGGCGCGATTGACGGGGAGCTGTTTTTT
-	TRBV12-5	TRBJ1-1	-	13	CASARQSNTEAFF	TGTGCTAGTGCCCGACAGTCCAACACTGAAGCTTTCTTT
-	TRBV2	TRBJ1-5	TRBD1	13	CASHRGHQQPQHF	TGTGCCAGCCACAGGGGGCATCAGCAGCCCCAGCATTTT
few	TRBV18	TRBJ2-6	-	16	CASSPGGGAGANVLTF	TGTGCCAGCTCACCAGGGGGGGGCGCCGGGGCCAACGTCCTGACTTTC
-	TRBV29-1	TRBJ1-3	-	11	CSVDTGNTIYF	TGCAGCGTCGACACTGGAAACACCATATATTTT
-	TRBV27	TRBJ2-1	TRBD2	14	CASSPGTSGRGQFF	TGTGCCAGCAGTCCCGGGACTAGCGGGAGGGGGCAGTTCTTC
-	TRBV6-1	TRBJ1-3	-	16	CASSEQGSSSGNTIYF	TGTGCCAGCAGTGAACAGGGATCGAGCTCTGGAAACACCATATATTTT
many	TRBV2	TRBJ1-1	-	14	CASSPVGGHTEAFF	TGTGCCAGCAGCCCTGTGGGGGGGCATACTGAAGCTTTCTTT
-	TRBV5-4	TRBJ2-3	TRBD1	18	CASSIGDRGLHATDTQYF	TGTGCCAGCAGCATAGGGGACAGGGGCCTGCATGCGACAGATACGCAGTATTTT
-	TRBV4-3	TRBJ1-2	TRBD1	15	CASSQSGGGNYGYTF	TGCGCCAGCAGCCAATCCGGAGGGGGCAACTATGGCTACACCTTC
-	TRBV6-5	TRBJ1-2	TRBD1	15	CASSAGGILNYGYTF	TGTGCCAGCAGTGCAGGGGGCATACTGAACTATGGCTACACCTTC
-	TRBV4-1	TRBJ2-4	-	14	CASSQGVEASAQYF	TGCGCCAGCAGCCAGGGGGTAGAGGCTAGTGCTCAGTACTTC
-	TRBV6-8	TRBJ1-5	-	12	CARYDARQPQHF	TGTGCCAGATATGACGCGCGTCAGCCCCAGCATTTT
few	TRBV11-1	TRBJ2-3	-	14	CASSSVVLADTQYF	TGTGCCAGCAGCTCCGTCGTTTTGGCAGATACGCAGTATTTT
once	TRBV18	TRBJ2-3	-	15	CASSPPVRSADTQYF	TGTGCCAGCTCACCACCGGTGCGGTCAGCAGATACGCAGTATTTT
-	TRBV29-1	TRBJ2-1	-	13	CSVRRGSYNEQFF	TGCAGCGTTCGTAGGGGCTCCTACAATGAGCAGTTCTTC
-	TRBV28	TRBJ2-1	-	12	CASGTSYNEQFF	TGTGCCAGCGGGACGTCCTACAATGAGCAGTTCTTC
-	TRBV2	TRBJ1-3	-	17	CASSVLSGPGIGNTIYF	TGTGCCAGCAGTGTTTTATCCGGGCCAGGGATTGGAAACACCATATATTTT
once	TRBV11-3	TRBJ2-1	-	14	CASRRRAGDNEQFF	TGTGCCAGCAGGAGGAGGGCCGGGGACAATGAGCAGTTCTTC
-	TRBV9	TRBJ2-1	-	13	CASGGSWDNEQFF	TGTGCCAGCGGGGGGTCATGGGACAATGAGCAGTTCTTC
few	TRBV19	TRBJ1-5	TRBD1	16	CASTISGTGRSQPQHF	TGTGCCAGTACTATCTCTGGGACAGGGAGGAGTCAGCCCCAGCATTTT
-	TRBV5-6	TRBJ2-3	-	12	CASSPVGDTQYF	TGTGCCAGCAGCCCAGTAGGAGATACGCAGTATTTT
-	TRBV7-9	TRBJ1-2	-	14	CASSLRVGNYGYTF	TGTGCCAGCAGCTTGAGAGTCGGAAACTATGGCTACACCTTC
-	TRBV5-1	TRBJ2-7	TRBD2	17	CASSHSTSGTSAGEQYF	TGCGCCAGCAGCCACTCGACTAGCGGGACGTCGGCAGGAGAGCAGTACTTC
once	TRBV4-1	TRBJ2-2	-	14	CASSQEWGLGELFF	TGCGCCAGCAGCCAAGAATGGGGCCTAGGGGAGCTGTTTTTT
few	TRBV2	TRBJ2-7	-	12	CASSERDYEQYF	TGTGCCAGCAGTGAAAGGGACTACGAGCAGTACTTC
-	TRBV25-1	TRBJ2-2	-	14	CASSDTGRPGELFF	TGTGCCAGCAGTGACACCGGACGTCCCGGGGAGCTGTTTTTT
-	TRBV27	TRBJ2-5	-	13	CASTSMGQGAQYF	TGTGCCAGCACCTCTATGGGCCAAGGAGCCCAGTACTTC
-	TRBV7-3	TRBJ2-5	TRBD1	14	CASSRTGARGTQYF	TGTGCCAGCAGCAGGACAGGGGCGCGCGGGACCCAGTACTTC
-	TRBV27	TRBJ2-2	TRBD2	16	CASSLLGTSNTGELFF	TGTGCCAGCAGTTTATTGGGGACTAGCAACACCGGGGAGCTGTTTTTT
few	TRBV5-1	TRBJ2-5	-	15	CASSLTPGVGQTQYF	TGCGCCAGCAGCTTGACACCGGGAGTCGGACAGACCCAGTACTTC
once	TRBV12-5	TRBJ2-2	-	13	CASGLLGGGELFF	TGTGCTAGTGGTTTGCTAGGGGGAGGGGAGCTGTTTTTT
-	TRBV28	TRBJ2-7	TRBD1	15	CASSSGTGGQYEQYF	TGTGCCAGCAGTTCCGGGACAGGGGGCCAGTACGAGCAGTACTTC
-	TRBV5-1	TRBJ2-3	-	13	CASSLVGADTQYF	TGCGCCAGCAGCTTGGTGGGAGCAGATACGCAGTATTTT